One sample yielded the 20 T cell receptor beta chains listed below, sequenced in a study of memory CD4+ T cells and cytomegalovirus serostatus. Method: immunoSEQ multiplex PCR; TCRdb's copy keeps in-frame clones and lacks some. The sample lists about 82,000 clones, approximately 80% occurring once. The sort gate was single viable CD3+CD4+CD8-CD45RO+ cells for memory CD4+ T cells. The source material was memory CD4+ T cells from blood. The receptors shown here come from an adult in good health and CMV-seronegative.

This clone appeared a few times. The chain carries TRBV29-1 and TRBJ2-7, with a tentative D call TRBD2 (6 bases). This CDR3 has 13 residues. The germline V gene has CDR1 SQVTM and CDR2 ANQGSEA. Trimming shortened V by 3 bases and J by 5 bases, and 14 bases separated the two germline ends. For the CDR3, the DNA is TGCAGCGTTGACAAGGCCGGCGGGGACGAGCAGTACTTC. It is translated as CSVDKAGGDEQYF.

V usage is TRBV11-2 and J usage is TRBJ1-2; 7 bases fit TRBD1. Germline lookup yields CDR1 SGHAT and CDR2 FQNNGV. The CDR3 has 13 residues. V dropped 4 bases and J dropped 4; count of bases not matched to a gene: 3. The CDR3 here is CASSSGQTYGYTF. CDR3 nucleotide sequence: TGTGCCAGCAGCTCGGGACAGACCTATGGCTACACCTTC.

V usage is TRBV6-1 and J usage is TRBJ2-5; no reliable D call. Germline CDR1 reads MNHNS; CDR2 reads SASEGT. This CDR3 contains 11 residues. The V end was cut by 5 bases, the J end by 10 bases, with 11 bases between. The CDR3 DNA follows: TGTGCCAGCAGTACCCTCTCGGTCCAGTACTTC. Protein sequence: CASSTLSVQYF.

This clone came up a few times. This rearrangement joins TRBV20-1 to TRBJ1-2, with D unclear. Germline V CDR1 and CDR2: DFQATT, SNEGSKA (reference sequence). This CDR3 has 11 amino acids. V shed 3 bases and J shed 2 bases, with 4 bases lying between them. As DNA, the CDR3 is TGCAGTGCTAGTGACAACTATGGCTACACCTTC. Residues: CSASDNYGYTF.

The J gene is TRBJ2-7, the V gene TRBV5-1, with D tentatively TRBD1 (5 bases). Trimming left V 0 bases short and J 3 bases short, with 13 bases between. CDR1 and CDR2 from the germline V gene are SGHRS and YFSETQ. The CDR3 sequence is 15 residues long. CDR3 loop: CASSLAGLGLYEQYF. CDR3 bases: TGCGCCAGCAGCTTGGCAGGTTTGGGGCTCTACGAGCAGTACTTC.

V and J are TRBV19 and TRBJ1-4, with unresolved D. This CDR3 is built from 15 residues. With 2 bases removed from V and 4 bases from J, the gap between germline ends came to 11 bases. Germline CDR1 reads LNHDA; CDR2 reads SQIVND (reference sequence). The CDR3 DNA sequence: TGTGCCAGTAGTATAAACCTCGGGAGTAATGAAAAACTGTTTTTT. It is translated as CASSINLGSNEKLFF.

Of note for this clone: A read error may account for a junction end that differs from germline. The chain employs TRBV29-1 and TRBJ1-2; 7 bases map to TRBD1. From germline, CDR1 is SQVTM and CDR2 ANQGSEA. This CDR3 has 17 residues. The CDR3 DNA reads TGCAGCATTGACGTTCCTGGAGGGGGCTTTTACGACTATGGCTACGCCTTC. Translated: CSIDVPGGGFYDYGYAF.

This chain links TRBV11-2 with TRBJ1-2, with 12 bases lining up with TRBD1. Trimming cost V 4 bases and J 4 bases; bases outside gene matches: 4. Per the germline V gene, CDR1 is SGHAT and CDR2 is FQNNGV. CDR3 length: 15 amino acids. CDR3 amino acids: CASSSGTGGTYGYTF. In nucleotides, the CDR3 is TGTGCCAGCAGCTCCGGGACAGGGGGCACCTATGGCTACACCTTC.

This clone was picked up one time. The chain recombines TRBV6-5 with TRBJ1-2; no clear D. With 6 bases removed from V and 7 bases from J, the gap between germline ends came to 18 bases. Germline V CDR1 and CDR2: MNHEY, SVGAGI. The CDR3 runs 14 residues. The CDR3 sequence: CASRPPGSAFGYTF. The CDR3 bases are TGTGCCAGCAGACCCCCCGGTTCCGCTTTTGGCTACACCTTC.

This chain joins TRBV27 and TRBJ2-1, with D perhaps given as TRBD1 or TRBD2 (5 bases each). The CDR3 is 15 residues long. Germline V gene data show CDR1 as MNHEY and CDR2 as SMNVEV (reference sequence). Between the trimmed V and J ends, which lost 6 bases and 1 base, there was a span of 13 bases. Here the CDR3 DNA reads TGTGCCAGCAGCCGGGACGGATTTTCCTACAATGAGCAGTTCTTC. This sequence encodes CASSRDGFSYNEQFF.

The rearrangement links TRBV7-9 to TRBJ1-5, with D perhaps matching TRBD1 (6 bases). V lost 2 bases and J lost 4, with 12 bases in between. Germline CDR1 reads SEHNR; CDR2 reads FQNEAQ (reference sequence). The CDR3 consists of 15 residues. DNA for the CDR3: TGTGCCAGCAGCTTATACAGCGGACAGAATCAGCCCCAGCATTTT. Its translation is CASSLYSGQNQPQHF.

V and J are TRBV4-1 and TRBJ2-1, with 12 bases aligning to TRBD1. The V gene end was trimmed by 3 bases and the J gene end by 6 bases; junction bases not matched to a gene: 12. The CDR3 is made up of 18 amino acids. CDR1 and CDR2 from the germline V gene are MGHRA and YSYEKL. CDR3 residues: CASSQGLPGQGAFNEQFF. The DNA of the CDR3 is TGCGCCAGCAGCCAGGGCCTTCCGGGACAGGGGGCTTTCAATGAGCAGTTCTTC.

This clone was observed a handful of times. J is TRBJ1-1 and V is TRBV5-1; D is unresolved. The CDR3 extends over 13 amino acids. In germline, CDR1 is SGHRS, CDR2 YFSETQ. V dropped 4 bases and J dropped 2 bases, with 9 bases sitting between them. CDR3 in amino acids: CASSMDGNTEAFF. Here the CDR3 DNA reads TGCGCCAGCAGCATGGACGGAAACACTGAAGCTTTCTTT.

The CDR3 is CASSYEGGSTGELFF. The CDR3 nucleotides read TGTGCCAGCAGTTACGAGGGGGGGAGCACCGGGGAGCTGTTTTTT. This chain joins TRBV6-6 and TRBJ2-2; D perhaps matches TRBD2 (7 bases). Germline assignment: CDR1 MNHNY and CDR2 SVGAGI (reference sequence). The CDR3 has 15 residues. V lost 2 bases and J 4 bases, leaving 11 bases between the germline ends.

The rearrangement joins TRBV2 to TRBJ1-5; D call uncertain. Trimming removed 4 bases at V and 0 bases at J, with 7 bases between. The CDR3 extends over 14 amino acids. Germline V gene data show CDR1 as SNHLY and CDR2 as FYNNEI. CDR3 loop: CASSAGYSNQPQHF. The CDR3 DNA reads as TGTGCCAGCAGTGCAGGCTATAGCAATCAGCCCCAGCATTTT.

Details on this clone: At one boundary the junction diverges from the germline segment, which might be a read error. The rearrangement uses TRBV6-1 and TRBJ2-1; D is unresolved. The germline V gene has CDR1 MNHNS and CDR2 SASEGT. There are 10 residues in the CDR3. The CDR3 sequence is CASSEWQTVF. CDR3 nucleotide sequence: TGTGCCAGCAGTGAGTGGCAGACGGTCTTC.

The chain combines TRBV30 with TRBJ2-3; TRBD1 might be the D (6 bases). The CDR3 is 14 residues long. CDR1 GTSNPN and CDR2 SVGIG come from the germline V gene (reference sequence). The V end lost 3 bases, the J end lost 2 bases, and 12 bases lay between the germline ends. CDR3 in amino acids: CAWSLGQNTDTQYF. CDR3 bases: TGTGCCTGGAGCCTGGGACAAAACACAGATACGCAGTATTTT.

This clone has a single count. V usage is TRBV6-1 and J usage is TRBJ2-7, with D possibly being TRBD1 or TRBD2 (5 bases each). Per the germline V gene, CDR1 is MNHNS and CDR2 is SASEGT. The CDR3 loop spans 15 amino acids. V gave up 6 bases and J gave up 2 bases, with 17 bases separating them. DNA of the CDR3: TGTGCCAGCAGGACCAGCGTGGGACCCGCCTACGAGCAGTACTTC. It is translated as CASRTSVGPAYEQYF.

The chain combines TRBV7-6 with TRBJ1-5, with no clear D. The CDR3 consists of 14 residues. Germline V gene lookup returns CDR1 SGHVS and CDR2 FNYEAQ. Trimming removed 1 base from V and 2 bases from J, with 6 bases in between. The CDR3 DNA reads as TGTGCCAGCAGCTTAGACAGTGGCAATCAGCCCCAGCATTTT. This codes for CASSLDSGNQPQHF.

The genes are TRBV19 and TRBJ2-5, with D perhaps matching TRBD2 (6 bases). Trimming cost V 7 bases and J 5 bases, with 17 bases left between them. This CDR3 is 14 amino acids long. The germline gives CDR1 LNHDA, CDR2 SQIVND (reference sequence). As DNA, the CDR3 is TGTGCCAGTAAACCTGGCAGGGCGGGGGAGACCCAGTACTTC. It yields the protein CASKPGRAGETQYF.